Below, 17 T cell receptor beta chains from the same sample are listed, as sequenced in a study of cytomegalovirus exposure and HLA in healthy donors. A multiplex PCR was run with 60 Vbeta primers and 13 Jbeta primers. Assay used: immunoSEQ multiplex PCR; TCRdb lists only in-frame clones, some missing. The repertoire holds approximately 150,000 clones, with around 82% as singletons. Sequencing used PBMCs. The receptors come from a man under 40 in good health and CMV-seronegative.

Note on this clone: At one of its ends the junction is not consistent with the germline gene, which may arise from a read error. The chain links TRBV9 to TRBJ2-1, with 12 positions matching TRBD2. Looked up from germline, CDR1 is SGDLS and CDR2 is YYNGEE. CDR3 length equals 16 residues. Written as DNA, the CDR3 is TGTGCCAGCAGCGCCCCTAGCGGGAGGGCCTATAATGAGCAGTTCTTC. Translation gives CASSAPSGRAYNEQFF.

This clone was found once. The chain is built from TRBV4-2 and TRBJ2-5, with a tentative D call TRBD2 (6 bases). The J call may not be correct, given that the DNA end is closer to TRBJ2-7. Looked up from germline, CDR1 is LGHNA and CDR2 is YNFKEQ. This CDR3 has 15 residues. CDR3 sequence reads: CASSQEGLETYEQYF. CDR3 nucleotide sequence: TGTGCCAGCAGCCAAGAGGGACTGGAGACCTACGAGCAGTACTTC.

The chain is built from TRBV19 and TRBJ2-1; TRBD1 matches 7 bases. CDR3 length: 14 amino acids. Trimming removed 6 bases from V and 4 bases from J; junction bases left unmatched: 6. In germline, CDR1 is LNHDA, CDR2 SQIVND (reference sequence). As DNA, the CDR3 is TGTGCCAGTAGGGACAGGCAGGGGTACAATGAGCAGTTCTTC. This gives the protein CASRDRQGYNEQFF.

This rearrangement joins TRBV27 to TRBJ2-7; D is possibly TRBD1 (6 bases). This CDR3 contains 18 residues. Germline CDR1 is MNHEY and CDR2 is SMNVEV (reference sequence). V was cut by 1 base and J by 0 bases, with 19 bases left in between. Written as DNA, the CDR3 is TGTGCCAGCAGTTTATTGAGTCCCGTGGGGGCCAGCTCCTACGAGCAGTACTTC. As protein: CASSLLSPVGASSYEQYF.

This chain links TRBV11-2 with TRBJ2-7; D is perhaps TRBD1 (6 bases). CDR3 length: 13 amino acids. CDR1 SGHAT and CDR2 FQNNGV come from the germline V gene. The V and J ends lost 3 bases and 7 bases respectively, with 13 bases between them. DNA for the CDR3: TGTGCCAGCAGCTTTGGGCAGGGGCTAGAGCAGTACTTC. It translates to CASSFGQGLEQYF.

The genes are TRBV7-8 and TRBJ1-2, with a possible D match to TRBD1 (5 bases). Trimming took 6 bases from V and 0 from J, leaving 17 bases between them. Per the germline V gene, CDR1 is SGHVS and CDR2 is FQNEAQ. The CDR3 runs 16 residues. CDR3 sequence: CASRQLTTDTNYGYTF. The CDR3 nucleotides read TGTGCCAGCAGACAGTTGACGACAGATACTAACTATGGCTACACCTTC.

The chain employs TRBV30 and TRBJ1-5; D gene unclear. CDR3 length: 13 residues. Germline CDR1 is GTSNPN and CDR2 is SVGIG (reference sequence). V was pared by 2 bases and J by 3 bases, with 8 bases between. In nucleotides, the CDR3 is TGTGCCTGGAGTCCAGGTCTCAATCAGCCCCAGCATTTT. This encodes CAWSPGLNQPQHF. Looking up the rest from reference TRBV30 and TRBJ1-5 gives the full variable domain: SQTIHQWPATLVQPVGSPLSLECTVEGTSNPNLYWYRQAAGRGLQLLFYSVGIGQISSEVPQNLSASRPQDRQFILSSKKLLLSDSGFYLCAWSPGLNQPQHFGDGTRLSIL.

J is TRBJ2-2 and V is TRBV7-9; D might be TRBD1 (5 bases). The CDR3 consists of 13 residues. The germline V gene has CDR1 SEHNR and CDR2 FQNEAQ (reference sequence). Trimming removed 4 bases at V and 5 bases at J, with 8 bases between. This CDR3 is CASSSRQTGELFF. CDR3 sequence (DNA): TGTGCCAGCAGCTCCCGACAGACCGGGGAGCTGTTTTTT.

V and J are TRBV5-1 and TRBJ1-4, with a tentative D call TRBD1 (5 bases). Germline CDR1 and CDR2: SGHRS and YFSETQ. The V and J ends lost 0 bases and 4 bases respectively, with 7 bases between them. CDR3 length: 14 residues. The DNA of the CDR3 is TGCGCCAGCAGCTTGGGACAGTTTAATGAAAAACTGTTTTTT. It encodes CASSLGQFNEKLFF.

As for this clone: Other DNA sequences in this specimen translate into the identical CDR3. This chain's CDR3 is CASSQTGTGDYEQYF. The CDR3 nucleotides read TGCGCCAGCAGCCAGACCGGGACAGGCGACTACGAGCAGTACTTC. The rearrangement joins TRBV4-1 to TRBJ2-7; TRBD1 matches at 8 bases. The germline gives CDR1 MGHRA, CDR2 YSYEKL. The CDR3 covers 15 residues. The junction had 7 bases not matched to a gene; V was cut back by 3 bases and J by 3 bases.

The J gene is TRBJ2-5, the V gene TRBV7-2; 11 nucleotides agree with TRBD2. The V gene end was trimmed by 1 base and the J gene end by 6 bases; junction bases not matched to a gene: 13. CDR3 length: 18 residues. CDR1 and CDR2 from the germline V gene are SGHTA and FQGNSA. The CDR3 reads CASSLELAGASGLKTQYF. DNA of the CDR3: TGTGCCAGCAGCTTAGAACTAGCGGGAGCTTCGGGCTTGAAGACCCAGTACTTC.

The chain's CDR3 is CSVEGATEQYF. In DNA form, the CDR3 reads TGCAGCGTTGAGGGCGCGACCGAGCAGTACTTC. The chain has TRBV29-1 and TRBJ2-7; D unresolved. V lost 3 bases, J lost 6 bases, and 9 bases lay in between. CDR3 length: 11 amino acids. The germline V gene has CDR1 SQVTM and CDR2 ANQGSEA.

This clone was detected only once. The chain is built from TRBV6-1 and TRBJ1-5; unclear D gene. Between the trimmed V and J ends, which lost 0 bases and 6 bases, there was a span of 15 bases. The CDR3 sequence is 16 residues long. Germline V CDR1 and CDR2: MNHNS, SASEGT. The DNA for the CDR3 is TGTGCCAGCAGTGAAGCGCGACACCGTTTGGGTCAGCCCCAGCATTTT. Protein: CASSEARHRLGQPQHF.

This clone turned up a few times. The rearrangement links TRBV6-5 to TRBJ1-4; D is ambiguous. The V end was cut by 5 bases, the J end by 0 bases, with 10 bases between. The CDR3 is 15 amino acids. Germline CDR1 and CDR2: MNHEY and SVGAGI. The CDR3 sequence: CASSSVGSTNEKLFF. The CDR3 DNA sequence: TGTGCCAGCAGTAGCGTGGGTTCAACTAATGAAAAACTGTTTTTT.

The rearrangement joins TRBV2 to TRBJ2-5; weak D call: TRBD1 (5 bases). CDR1 and CDR2 (germline): SNHLY, FYNNEI. The CDR3 has 15 residues. Trimming pared 6 bases from V and 5 bases from J, leaving 19 bases between. CDR3 residues: CASRGVPGYGETQYF. CDR3 bases: TGTGCCAGCAGAGGGGTACCTGGGTATGGGGAGACCCAGTACTTC.

This chain joins TRBV4-3 and TRBJ2-5; weak D call: TRBD2 (6 bases). Germline V gene data show CDR1 as LGHNA and CDR2 as YSLEER. V lost 0 bases and J 5 bases, leaving 13 bases between the germline ends. This CDR3 comprises 15 residues. CDR3 sequence reads: CASSQDRGIGETQYF. Written as DNA, the CDR3 is TGCGCCAGCAGCCAAGATCGGGGGATAGGTGAGACCCAGTACTTC.

In DNA, the CDR3 is TGCGCCAGCAGCTTGGCCCTGACAGGACCTGGCGAGCAGTACTTC. Translated: CASSLALTGPGEQYF. The rearrangement uses TRBV5-1 and TRBJ2-7, with D possibly matching TRBD1 (6 bases). CDR3 length: 15 amino acids. Trimming took off 0 bases at V and 6 bases at J, with 16 bases between the two ends. The germline V gene has CDR1 SGHRS and CDR2 YFSETQ.